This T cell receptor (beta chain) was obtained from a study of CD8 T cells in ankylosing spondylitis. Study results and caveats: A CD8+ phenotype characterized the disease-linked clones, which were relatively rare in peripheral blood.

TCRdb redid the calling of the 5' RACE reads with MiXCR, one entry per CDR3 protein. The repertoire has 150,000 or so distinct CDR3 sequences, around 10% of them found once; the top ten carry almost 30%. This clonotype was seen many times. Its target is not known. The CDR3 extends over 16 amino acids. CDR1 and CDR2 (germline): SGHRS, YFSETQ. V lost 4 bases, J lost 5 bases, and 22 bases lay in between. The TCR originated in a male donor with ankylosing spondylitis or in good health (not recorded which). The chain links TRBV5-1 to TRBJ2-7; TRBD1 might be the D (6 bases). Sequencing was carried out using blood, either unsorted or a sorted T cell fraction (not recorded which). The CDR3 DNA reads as TGCGCCAGCAGCCCCACTTTTACCACAGGGAGCCACGAGCAGTACTTC. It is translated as CASSPTFTTGSHEQYF.